The 23 T cell receptor beta chains given below trace back to one sample, sequenced in a study of T cells expressing NK-cell markers (TCRdb year 2020). Library method: 5' RACE. Sequencer: Illumina HiSeq 2000. TCRdb reanalyzed the reads, keeping one entry per CDR3 protein sequence and omitting DNA. For this sample, the table gives about 260,000 distinct CDR3 sequences. The ten top clones hold about 0.39% of the sample. Material for sequencing was blood T cells: a sorted CD56 or NKG2C T cell subset, CD4+ or CD8+ T cells, or bulk PBMC T cells (not recorded which). Receptors were obtained from a man between 18 and 35 years old in good health. Donor details come from another sample of the same person, matched by shared clones.

V usage is TRBV5-1 and J usage is TRBJ1-2; the D call of TRBD1 rests on TCRdb alone, since no DNA is present to check it. The germline V gene encodes CDR1 SGHRS and CDR2 YFSETQ. This CDR3 spans 15 amino acids. The chain's CDR3 is CASSTDRGFNYGYTF.

This rearrangement joins TRBV4-3 to TRBJ1-2. This CDR3 comprises 15 residues. Germline values: CDR1 LGHNA, CDR2 YSLEER. CDR3 in amino acids: CASSQNLGQNYGYTF.

The chain has TRBV4-1 and TRBJ1-5. The CDR3 is made up of 14 amino acids. Germline loops: CDR1 MGHRA, CDR2 YSYEKL. CDR3 residues: CASSQAAGNQPQHF.

CDR3 sequence: CASISLSGNTIYF. J is TRBJ1-3 and V is TRBV25-1. The CDR3 has 13 amino acids. CDR1 and CDR2 (germline): MGHDK, SYGVNS.

This chain links TRBV6-5 with TRBJ2-3; the D call of TRBD1 rests on TCRdb alone, since no DNA is present to check it. From germline, CDR1 is MNHEY and CDR2 SVGAGI. CDR3 length equals 17 residues. The CDR3 region is CASSYSMTGSSTDTQYF.

The rearrangement links TRBV29-1 to TRBJ2-7; TCRdb designates TRBD1, a call that cannot be tested without DNA. Germline CDR1 and CDR2: SQVTM and ANQGSEA. The CDR3 sequence is 14 residues long. The CDR3 reads CSVLGTGGLYEQYF.

The chain links TRBV10-3 to TRBJ2-1; lacking DNA, the TRBD2 call made by TCRdb goes unchecked. The length of the CDR3 is 14 residues. CDR1 and CDR2 (germline): ENHRY, SYGVKD. The CDR3 region is CAIASGRINNEQFF.

The V and J genes are TRBV6-4 and TRBJ1-2; TCRdb lists TRBD1, though no DNA is available to test this call. The germline V gene encodes CDR1 MRHNA and CDR2 SNTAGT. There are 15 residues in the CDR3. This chain's CDR3 is CASKVSSQGDYGYTF.

The V gene is TRBV2, the J gene TRBJ2-1. This CDR3 has 15 amino acids. CDR1 and CDR2 from the germline V gene are SNHLY and FYNNEI. CDR3 loop: CASSDDWINHNEQFF.

The chain uses TRBV12-3 or TRBV12-4 and TRBJ2-5; TCRdb lists TRBD1, though no DNA is available to test this call. The length of the CDR3 is 14 residues. The CDR3 region is CASRPDTDKETQYF.

The chain combines TRBV23-1 with TRBJ2-1; TCRdb picks TRBD2, but there is no DNA to check that call. TRBV23-1 is filed as an ORF, its function uncertain. CDR3 length: 15 amino acids. The CDR3 reads CASSQGAGGFHEQFF.

The chain has TRBV12-3 or TRBV12-4 and TRBJ1-6; the TRBD1 assignment by TCRdb is unverifiable without DNA. There are 14 residues in the CDR3. Here the CDR3 reads CASSLYRSNSPLHF.

The chain joins TRBV7-9 to TRBJ2-3; the D gene TCRdb calls, TRBD1, cannot be checked with no DNA. The CDR3 length is 17 residues. Germline V lookup: CDR1 SEHNR, CDR2 FQNEAQ (reference sequence). The CDR3: CASSSGQGSVSTDTQYF.

The chain links TRBV12-3 or TRBV12-4 to TRBJ2-7; TCRdb reports TRBD1, a call that lacks DNA to check it against. The CDR3 runs 13 residues. CDR3 in amino acids: CASSLTQGYEQYF.

The V call is TRBV7-2, the J call TRBJ2-7; the D call of TRBD2 rests on TCRdb alone, since no DNA is present to check it. CDR3 length: 16 amino acids. Germline CDR1 is SGHTA and CDR2 is FQGNSA. The CDR3 loop reads CASSLGFLAGGSEQYF. The variable domain in full, with the rest retrieved from reference TRBV7-2 and TRBJ2-7, is GAGVSQSPSNKVTEKGKDVELRCDPISGHTALYWYRQSLGQGLEFLIYFQGNSAPDKSGLPSDRFSAERTGGSVSTLTIQRTQQEDSAVYLCASSLGFLAGGSEQYFGPGTRLTVT.

The chain couples TRBV5-1 to TRBJ1-4. The CDR3 is 17 amino acids. Germline lookup yields CDR1 SGHRS and CDR2 YFSETQ. The CDR3: CASSLAGFGRGDEKLFF. Based on the CDR3 plus reference TRBV5-1 and TRBJ1-4, the full variable domain is KAGVTQTPRYLIKTRGQQVTLSCSPISGHRSVSWYQQTPGQGLQFLFEYFSETQRNKGNFPGRFSGRQFSNSRSEMNVSTLELGDSALYLCASSLAGFGRGDEKLFFGSGTQLSVL.

V gene TRBV5-5 combines with J gene TRBJ2-5; TCRdb names TRBD1, which stays unverified in the absence of DNA. The germline V gene encodes CDR1 SGHKS and CDR2 YYEKEE (reference sequence). This CDR3 has 13 amino acids. The chain's CDR3 is CASSPRTGKTQYF.

V is TRBV20-1 and J is TRBJ1-5. CDR1 and CDR2 (germline): DFQATT, SNEGSKA (reference sequence). CDR3 size: 14 residues. CDR3 protein: CSARGGQEHQPQHF.

V is TRBV11-2 and J is TRBJ2-3; the D gene TCRdb calls, TRBD1, cannot be checked with no DNA. CDR3 length: 18 amino acids. Germline V CDR1 and CDR2: SGHAT, FQNNGV. This chain's CDR3 is CASSSLVGTGSRSDTQYF.

This chain links TRBV6-1 with TRBJ1-1; the TCRdb D gene call, TRBD1, has no DNA to confirm it. This CDR3 spans 15 amino acids. Germline V gives CDR1 MNHNS, CDR2 SASEGT. CDR3 sequence: CASSPLGAGEVKAFF.

This chain uses TRBV7-2 with TRBJ2-6. Germline CDR1 is SGHTA and CDR2 is FQGNSA. CDR3 length: 14 amino acids. The CDR3 loop reads CASSLYSGANVLTF.

The chain couples TRBV12-3 or TRBV12-4 to TRBJ1-6; the TRBD1 assignment by TCRdb is unverifiable without DNA. The CDR3 is made up of 13 amino acids. CDR3 protein: CASSWGRNSPLHF.

The V call is TRBV12-3 or TRBV12-4, the J call TRBJ2-5. The CDR3 is made up of 13 amino acids. This CDR3 reads CASSYIPSETQYF.